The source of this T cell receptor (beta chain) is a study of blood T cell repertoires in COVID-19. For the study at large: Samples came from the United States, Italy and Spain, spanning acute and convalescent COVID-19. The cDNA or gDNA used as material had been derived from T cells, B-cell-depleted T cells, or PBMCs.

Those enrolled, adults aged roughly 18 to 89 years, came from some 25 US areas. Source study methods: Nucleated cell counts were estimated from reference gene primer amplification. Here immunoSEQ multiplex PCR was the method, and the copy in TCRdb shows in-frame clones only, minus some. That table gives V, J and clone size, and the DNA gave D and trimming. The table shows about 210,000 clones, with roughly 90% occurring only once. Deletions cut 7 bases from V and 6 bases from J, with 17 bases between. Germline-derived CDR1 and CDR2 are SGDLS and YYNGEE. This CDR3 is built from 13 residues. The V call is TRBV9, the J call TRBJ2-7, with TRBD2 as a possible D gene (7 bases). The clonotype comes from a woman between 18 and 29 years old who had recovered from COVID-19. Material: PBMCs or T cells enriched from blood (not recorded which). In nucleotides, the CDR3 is TGTGCCAGCGGCGACGGGGGGCACGGCGAGCAGTACTTC. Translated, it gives CASGDGGHGEQYF.